The T cell receptor beta chain under discussion was sequenced for a study of T cell repertoires in cytomegalovirus infection. In the study overall: Recently identified HLA-C-restricted CMV epitopes and well-studied HLA-B-restricted CMV epitopes were used by the study. It can be stated that public TCR beta signatures indicated CMV infection as well as a matching HLA type. Whole-study results and caveats: HLA-C-restricted CMV clonotypes gave the most frequent clonotype in two of eight donors.

The CDR3 runs 14 residues. Germline CDR1 and CDR2: SNHLY and FYNNEI. Unmatched junction bases numbered 5, after V lost 7 bases and J lost 1 base. TCRdb reprocessed the reads via MiXCR and lists one record per CDR3 protein. The table records about 270,000 distinct CDR3 sequences, 22% of them present only once. Regarding this clonotype: Antigen unknown.

The sequence came from a human donor in good health (CMV status not recorded). Some clones in this sample may be carry-over from other donors' samples. Sample: cultured PBMCs, taken from culture after CMV antigen stimulation. The gene calls are TRBV2 and TRBJ1-2, with 8 nucleotides matching TRBD1. As DNA, the CDR3 is TGTGCCAGCATGTCGGGACAGGTTAACTATGGCTACACCTTC. It is translated as CASMSGQVNYGYTF.